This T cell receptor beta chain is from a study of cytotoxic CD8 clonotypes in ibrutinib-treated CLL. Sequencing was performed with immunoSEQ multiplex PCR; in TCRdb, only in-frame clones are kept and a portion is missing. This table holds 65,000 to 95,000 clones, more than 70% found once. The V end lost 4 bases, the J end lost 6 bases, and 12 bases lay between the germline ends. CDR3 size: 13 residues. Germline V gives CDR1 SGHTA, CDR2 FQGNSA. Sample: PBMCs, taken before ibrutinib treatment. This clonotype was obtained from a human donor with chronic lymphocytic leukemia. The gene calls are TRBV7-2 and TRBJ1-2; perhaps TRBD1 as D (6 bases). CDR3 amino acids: CASSWDIRHGYTF. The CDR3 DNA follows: TGTGCCAGCAGCTGGGACATTAGACATGGCTACACCTTC.